A single sample is the source of the 4 T cell receptor beta chains below, sequenced in a study of blood T cell repertoires in COVID-19. TCRdb's table, derived via immunoSEQ multiplex PCR, lists solely in-frame clones and lacks some. The sample contains 200,000 to 300,000 clones, 83% of which appear only once. What was sequenced was peripheral blood. Source of these receptors: a human donor in a cohort sampled during active COVID-19.

The chain recombines TRBV11-1 with TRBJ2-2; D gene ambiguous. The CDR3 runs 16 residues. Germline V CDR1 and CDR2: SGHAT, FQDESV (reference sequence). V gave up 5 bases and J gave up 9 bases, with 22 bases separating them. In DNA, the CDR3 is TGTGCCAGCAGCCCGGGTTTTGGAGTGTCAATCCGGGAGCTGTTTTTT. Translating it yields CASSPGFGVSIRELFF.

The chain employs TRBV18 and TRBJ1-1, with 10 bases lining up with TRBD1. The CDR3 is 15 amino acids. In germline, CDR1 is KGHSH, CDR2 LQKENI. V trimming: 3 bases; J trimming: 6 bases; junction bases outside the gene matches: 7. CDR3 region: CASSPARDRGPEAFF. The CDR3 region has the DNA TGTGCCAGCTCACCTGCTCGGGACAGGGGCCCTGAAGCTTTCTTT.

This clone was counted a few times. A much larger clone lies a single base off, so this may be a read error. Additional DNA sequences in this sample encode the identical CDR3. V and J are TRBV19 and TRBJ1-5; possibly TRBD1 for D (6 bases). Trimming took 0 bases from V and 3 from J, leaving 9 bases between them. The CDR3 contains 15 residues. CDR1 is LNHDA, CDR2 SQIVND, per germline (reference sequence). DNA for the CDR3: TGTGCCAGTAGTATAGAACAGGGAATCAATCAGCCCCAGCATTTT. It yields the protein CASSIEQGINQPQHF. The variable domain in full, with the rest retrieved from reference TRBV19 and TRBJ1-5, is DGGITQSPKYLFRKEGQNVTLSCEQNLNHDAMYWYRQDPGQGLRLIYYSQIVNDFQKGDIAEGYSVSREKKESFPLTVTSAQKNPTAFYLCASSIEQGINQPQHFGDGTRLSIL.

This sequence joins TRBV11-2 and TRBJ1-2, with unresolved D. Per germline, CDR1 SGHAT and CDR2 FQNNGV. Deletions cut 1 base from V and 6 bases from J, with 12 bases between. There are 14 residues in the CDR3. This chain's CDR3 is CASSLVIGVDGYTF. DNA of the CDR3: TGTGCCAGCAGCTTAGTTATCGGGGTTGATGGCTACACCTTC.